These 30 T cell receptor beta chains were all obtained from the same sample, sequenced in a study of identical twins. Each CDR3 protein gets one entry after TCRdb re-called the 5' RACE reads with MiXCR. The data show 500,000 to 550,000 distinct CDR3 sequences, 20% to 25% seen once. These data were also filed under a second study, of yellow fever vaccine responses in identical twins.

The sequenced sample consisted of CD4+ T cells sorted from blood. The receptors shown here come from a woman aged 18 to 35 in good health.

This sequence joins TRBV6-5 and TRBJ1-5; D possibly corresponds to TRBD1 (5 bases). Germline CDR1 MNHEY, CDR2 SVGAGI. This CDR3 spans 15 amino acids. Trimming took 5 bases from V and 0 from J, leaving 11 bases between them. The CDR3 spells CASSIAGNSNQPQHF. The CDR3 DNA is TGTGCCAGCAGTATAGCAGGGAATAGCAATCAGCCCCAGCATTTT.

This chain links TRBV5-1 with TRBJ2-3; 8 nucleotides align to TRBD1. CDR3 length equals 16 residues. The J segment lost 1 base and the V segment lost 2 bases, leaving 6 bases of the junction unmatched. The germline CDR1 and CDR2 sequences are SGHRS and YFSETQ. CDR3 in amino acids: CASSLGGTGRTDTQYF. CDR3 coding DNA: TGCGCCAGCAGCTTAGGGGGGACAGGCCGCACAGATACGCAGTATTTT. Complete variable domain (other parts from reference TRBV5-1 and TRBJ2-3): KAGVTQTPRYLIKTRGQQVTLSCSPISGHRSVSWYQQTPGQGLQFLFEYFSETQRNKGNFPGRFSGRQFSNSRSEMNVSTLELGDSALYLCASSLGGTGRTDTQYFGPGTRLTVL.

The chain has TRBV7-2 and TRBJ2-1; 9 positions match TRBD2. V lost 1 base to trimming and J lost 12 bases; unmatched junction nucleotides: 10. CDR3 length: 15 amino acids. Germline V gene sequence: CDR1 SGHTA, CDR2 FQGNSA. For the CDR3, the DNA is TGTGCCAGCAGCTTAGTAGCGGGAGTTCGGTTAGTGCAGTTCTTC. It codes for CASSLVAGVRLVQFF.

The rearrangement joins TRBV12-3 or TRBV12-4 to TRBJ2-7; 7 bases map to TRBD1. The CDR3 consists of 17 residues. After removal of 5 bases from V and 1 base from J, the junction contained 14 bases not matched to a gene. CDR3 in amino acids: CASSLIHRTGASYEQYF. In nucleotides, the CDR3 is TGTGCCAGCAGTCTTATACATAGGACAGGAGCATCCTACGAGCAGTACTTC.

The V gene is TRBV5-1, the J gene TRBJ2-2; a weak D match, TRBD1 (5 bases). Trimming cost V 9 bases and J 6 bases, with 18 bases left between them. The V gene's germline CDR1 is SGHRS and CDR2 YFSETQ. The CDR3 totals 14 residues. CDR3 DNA: TGCGCCACCTTAGGGGTGGTTTCCGCCGGGGAGCTGTTTTTT. It specifies CATLGVVSAGELFF.

This clonotype was counted between two and nine times. This chain's CDR3 is CASSPGTGKDYEQYV. DNA for the CDR3: TGCGCCAGCAGCCCCGGGACAGGGAAGGACTACGAGCAGTACGTC. The rearrangement joins TRBV4-1 to TRBJ2-7; 9 bases are shared with TRBD1. J was trimmed by 3 bases and V by 4 bases; bases with no gene match: 7. The CDR3 spans 15 residues. The germline V gene has CDR1 MGHRA and CDR2 YSYEKL.

This rearrangement joins TRBV6-2 or TRBV6-3 to TRBJ2-2; D may be TRBD2 (6 bases). CDR3 length: 19 residues. The V end was cut by 3 bases, the J end by 4 bases, with 24 bases between. Germline lookup yields CDR1 MNHEY and CDR2 SVGEGT. In DNA, the CDR3 is TGTGCCAGCAGTTATAGCCTTCTAAAGACTAGGGGTGGCACCGGGGAGCTGTTTTTT. Protein sequence: CASSYSLLKTRGGTGELFF.

The J gene is TRBJ2-5, the V gene TRBV6-1; TRBD2 matches 10 bases. CDR1 MNHNS and CDR2 SASEGT come from the germline V gene. This CDR3 comprises 16 residues. V was pared by 6 bases and J by 2 bases, with 9 bases of the junction left unmatched. CDR3 sequence: CASSSYLAGAQETQYF. DNA for the CDR3: TGTGCCAGCAGCTCATACCTAGCGGGAGCACAAGAGACCCAGTACTTC.

This clonotype was picked up a small number of times. The CDR3 protein is CATSGQLAGHNEQFF. CDR3 nucleotide sequence: TGTGCCACCAGTGGCCAACTAGCGGGACACAATGAGCAGTTCTTC. The chain joins TRBV24-1 to TRBJ2-1; 10 nucleotides agree with TRBD2. V lost 5 bases to trimming and J lost 5 bases; unmatched junction nucleotides: 5. This CDR3 has 15 residues. Germline-derived CDR1 and CDR2 are KGHDR and SFDVKD.

This clonotype was found a few times. This rearrangement joins TRBV5-1 to TRBJ2-1; 9 bases line up with TRBD2. CDR3 length equals 16 residues. V shed 0 bases, J shed 4 bases, and the junction held 5 bases outside the gene matches. The germline gives CDR1 SGHRS, CDR2 YFSETQ. CDR3 loop: CASSLGSGGPYNEQFF. CDR3 in DNA: TGCGCCAGCAGCTTGGGTAGCGGGGGACCTTACAATGAGCAGTTCTTC.

A few counts support this clonotype. The chain links TRBV28 to TRBJ2-5, with D possibly being TRBD2 (6 bases). Germline loops: CDR1 MDHEN, CDR2 SYDVKM. V shed 5 bases and J shed 1 base, with 11 bases lying between them. The CDR3 is made up of 14 amino acids. CDR3 sequence (DNA): TGTGCCAGCAGTCCCAAGACTAGCCAAGAGACCCAGTACTTC. As protein: CASSPKTSQETQYF.

This clonotype has more than one count but fewer than ten. J is TRBJ2-1 and V is TRBV3-1, with 7 bases aligning to TRBD1. Per the germline V gene, CDR1 is LGHDT and CDR2 is YNNKEL (reference sequence). This CDR3 is built from 17 residues. Trimming cost V 1 base and J 5 bases; bases outside gene matches: 11. In DNA, the CDR3 is TGTGCCAGCAGCCAAGCGTTGACAGGGCGGGTTAACAATGAGCAGTTCTTC. Translating it yields CASSQALTGRVNNEQFF.

This clonotype was recorded a few times. The chain couples TRBV6-5 to TRBJ2-1, with 10 bases that match TRBD2. The CDR3 totals 16 residues. V gave up 4 bases and J gave up 3 bases; unmatched junction bases: 6. Germline loops: CDR1 MNHEY, CDR2 SVGAGI. The CDR3 nucleotides read TGTGCCAGCAGTTGGGTGGGGACTAGCGTCTACAATGAGCAGTTCTTC. Its translation: CASSWVGTSVYNEQFF.

A few counts support this clonotype. The chain recombines TRBV20-1 with TRBJ2-1; a weak D match, TRBD1 (5 bases). This CDR3 is built from 13 residues. V was shortened by 2 bases and J by 6 bases, with 11 bases between the two germline ends. Germline values: CDR1 DFQATT, CDR2 SNEGSKA (reference sequence). CDR3 sequence reads: CSARPTVGNEQFF. For the CDR3, the DNA is TGCAGTGCTAGACCGACAGTCGGCAATGAGCAGTTCTTC.

This clonotype was seen ten or more times. The rearrangement uses TRBV6-1 and TRBJ2-5; the D is unclear. This CDR3 has 10 amino acids. V shed 1 base and J shed 6 bases, with 0 bases lying between them. CDR1 and CDR2 (germline): MNHNS, SASEGT. The CDR3 reads CASSEETQYF. As DNA, the CDR3 is TGTGCCAGCAGTGAAGAGACCCAGTACTTC.

This clonotype was detected only a few times. The V and J genes are TRBV2 and TRBJ2-2; D remains unclear. Germline CDR1 and CDR2: SNHLY and FYNNEI. The CDR3 length is 14 residues. V lost 7 bases, J lost 0 bases, and 9 bases lay in between. The CDR3 loop reads CASKDDSNTGELFF. As DNA, the CDR3 is TGTGCCAGCAAAGACGACTCGAACACCGGGGAGCTGTTTTTT.

This clonotype was counted many times. The CDR3 here is CASSLGTTTYNEQFF. As DNA, the CDR3 is TGCGCCAGCAGCCTGGGGACTACCACCTACAATGAGCAGTTCTTC. The chain combines TRBV5-1 with TRBJ2-1; 7 bases line up with TRBD2. The CDR3 runs 15 residues. J lost 2 bases, V lost 4 bases, and 6 bases had no gene match. Germline lookup yields CDR1 SGHRS and CDR2 YFSETQ.

This clonotype was observed a handful of times. The J gene is TRBJ1-5, the V gene TRBV28; no firm D call. Germline V gene lookup returns CDR1 MDHEN and CDR2 SYDVKM. The V end was cut by 6 bases, the J end by 4 bases, with 4 bases between. The CDR3 spans 11 residues. In DNA form, the CDR3 reads TGTGCCAGCAGGAAGAATCAGCCCCAGCATTTT. Its translation: CASRKNQPQHF.

This clonotype showed up just a few times. V and J are TRBV7-2 and TRBJ2-2; 7 positions agree with TRBD2. Trimming removed 4 bases from V and 7 bases from J; junction bases left unmatched: 12. The CDR3 covers 16 residues. CDR1 SGHTA and CDR2 FQGNSA come from the germline V gene. CDR3 nucleotides: TGTGCCAGCAGCTGGGGAGGGACTACCGGGCACGGGGAGCTGTTTTTT. Amino acids: CASSWGGTTGHGELFF.

V gene TRBV2 combines with J gene TRBJ1-2; 7 bases are a match to TRBD1. V lost 2 bases to trimming and J lost 6 bases; unmatched junction nucleotides: 6. The CDR3 sequence is 14 residues long. Germline V gives CDR1 SNHLY, CDR2 FYNNEI. Here the CDR3 reads CASSERDRAHGYTF. CDR3 sequence (DNA): TGTGCCAGCAGTGAAAGAGACAGGGCTCATGGCTACACCTTC. Looking up the rest from reference TRBV2 and TRBJ1-2 gives the full variable domain: EPEVTQTPSHQVTQMGQEVILRCVPISNHLYFYWYRQILGQKVEFLVSFYNNEISEKSEIFDDQFSVERPDGSNFTLKIRSTKLEDSAMYFCASSERDRAHGYTFGSGTRLTVV.

CDR3: CATSDSRGGYTDTQYF. The CDR3 DNA is TGTGCCACCAGTGATTCCCGCGGGGGTTACACAGATACGCAGTATTTT. The chain links TRBV24-1 to TRBJ2-3, with 7 bases lining up with TRBD2. After removal of 2 bases from V and 2 bases from J, the junction contained 6 bases not matched to a gene. CDR3 length equals 16 residues. CDR1 and CDR2 (germline): KGHDR, SFDVKD.

The chain combines TRBV5-1 with TRBJ2-1; 10 positions match TRBD2. Germline CDR1 SGHRS, CDR2 YFSETQ. The V gene end was trimmed by 0 bases and the J gene end by 8 bases; junction bases not matched to a gene: 8. This CDR3 contains 16 residues. The CDR3 sequence: CASSLVTGTSADEQFF. CDR3 sequence (DNA): TGCGCCAGCAGCTTGGTCACCGGGACTAGCGCGGATGAGCAGTTCTTC. The variable domain in full, completed from reference TRBV5-1 and TRBJ2-1, reads KAGVTQTPRYLIKTRGQQVTLSCSPISGHRSVSWYQQTPGQGLQFLFEYFSETQRNKGNFPGRFSGRQFSNSRSEMNVSTLELGDSALYLCASSLVTGTSADEQFFGPGTRLTVL.

The V and J genes are TRBV27 and TRBJ2-7; tentative D call: TRBD1 (5 bases). This CDR3 is 15 amino acids long. Trimming removed 2 bases at V and 1 base at J, with 12 bases between. CDR1 is MNHEY, CDR2 SMNVEV, per germline (reference sequence). CDR3 in DNA: TGTGCCAGCAGTTTAGCAGGGCCAGGTTCCTACGAGCAGTACGTC. As protein: CASSLAGPGSYEQYV.

The chain carries TRBV5-5 and TRBJ1-1, with D possibly TRBD1 on 5 matching bases. The V and J ends lost 0 bases and 0 bases respectively, with 9 bases between them. The CDR3 length is 15 residues. Germline values: CDR1 SGHKS, CDR2 YYEKEE (reference sequence). CDR3 nucleotides: TGTGCCAGCAGCTTGGTTACAGGCATGAACACTGAAGCTTTCTTT. Protein sequence: CASSLVTGMNTEAFF.

The sample holds a few counts of this clonotype. The chain carries TRBV6-5 and TRBJ2-7; 7 bases agree with TRBD1. CDR1 is MNHEY, CDR2 SVGAGI, per germline. After removal of 3 bases from V and 4 bases from J, the junction contained 6 bases not matched to a gene. The CDR3 extends over 14 amino acids. CDR3 residues: CASSYPGQLYEQYV. In DNA form, the CDR3 reads TGTGCCAGCAGTTATCCGGGACAGCTATACGAGCAGTACGTC.

V and J are TRBV24-1 and TRBJ2-3, with TRBD1 matching 7 bases. This CDR3 contains 15 residues. Germline lookup yields CDR1 KGHDR and CDR2 SFDVKD. The junction had 6 bases not matched to a gene; V was cut back by 5 bases and J by 2 bases. The CDR3 here is CATSAGTANTDTQYF. CDR3 nucleotide sequence: TGTGCCACCAGTGCCGGGACAGCAAACACAGATACGCAGTATTTT.

This clonotype showed up just a few times. This chain connects TRBV12-3 or TRBV12-4 to TRBJ1-2, with TRBD1 identical over 7 bases. This CDR3 has 14 residues. V shed 1 base, J shed 8 bases, and the junction held 7 bases outside the gene matches. CDR3 sequence reads: CASSLVPGGHGYTF. The CDR3 coding sequence is TGTGCCAGCAGTTTAGTCCCAGGGGGGCACGGCTACACCTTC.

This clonotype showed up just a few times. J is TRBJ2-2 and V is TRBV28; D is undetermined. CDR3 length: 13 amino acids. Germline CDR1 and CDR2: MDHEN and SYDVKM. V gave up 3 bases and J gave up 6 bases, with 8 bases separating them. The CDR3 coding sequence is TGTGCCAGCAGTTTGTCGGCAGCCGGGGAGCTGTTTTTT. Translated: CASSLSAAGELFF.

The chain carries TRBV7-9 and TRBJ1-1; possible D gene TRBD1, 5 bases. The CDR3 spans 15 residues. V lost 1 base to trimming and J lost 5 bases, with 14 bases between them. Germline CDR1 is SEHNR and CDR2 is FQNEAQ (reference sequence). The CDR3 nucleotides are TGTGCCAGCAGCTTAGTGGACACTGCCTATACTGAAGCTTTCTTT. Translating it yields CASSLVDTAYTEAFF.

J is TRBJ2-7 and V is TRBV12-3 or TRBV12-4; 13 bases align to TRBD2. The CDR3 spans 13 residues. Trimming took 4 bases from V and 11 from J; bases not matched to a gene: 5. Here the CDR3 DNA reads TGTGCCAGCAGTTCGGGACTAGCGGGGTGGGAGTACTTC. Residues: CASSSGLAGWEYF.